This T cell receptor (beta chain) is drawn from a study of cytomegalovirus exposure and HLA in healthy donors. Study observations and caveats: The majority of CMV-associated TCR beta chains were reported as apparently HLA-restricted in a later analysis.

CDR3 length equals 14 residues. Germline CDR1 reads SNHLY; CDR2 reads FYNNEI. Participants comprised healthy donors of bone marrow. Regarding this clone: The antigen remains undetermined. One end of the junction fails to match germline, which may point to a read error.

PCR was performed using 60 Vbeta and 13 Jbeta primers. Libraries were prepared by immunoSEQ multiplex PCR; TCRdb keeps only in-frame clonotypes and omits some of them. The data contain 90,000 to 120,000 clones, more than 65% of them singletons. The sequence was obtained from a man aged 25-45 years in good health and CMV-seronegative. V and J are TRBV2 and TRBJ1-4, with D possibly being TRBD1 (5 bases). Sequences were obtained from PBMCs. This chain's CDR3 is CASREGATNEKLFF. CDR3 nucleotides: TGTGCCAGCAGGGAAGGGGCGACTAATGAAAAACTGTTTTTT.